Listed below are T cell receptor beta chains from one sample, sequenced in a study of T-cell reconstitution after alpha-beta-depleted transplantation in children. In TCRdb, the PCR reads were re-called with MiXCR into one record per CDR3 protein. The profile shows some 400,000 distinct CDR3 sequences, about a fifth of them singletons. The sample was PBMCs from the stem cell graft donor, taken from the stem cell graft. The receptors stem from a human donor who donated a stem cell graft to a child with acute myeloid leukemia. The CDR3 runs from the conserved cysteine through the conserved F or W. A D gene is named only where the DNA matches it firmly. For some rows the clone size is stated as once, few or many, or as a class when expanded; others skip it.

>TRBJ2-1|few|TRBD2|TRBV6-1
TGTGCCAGCAGTCGGACTAGCGGGAGTGGCAATGAGCAGTTCTTC
CASSRTSGSGNEQFF
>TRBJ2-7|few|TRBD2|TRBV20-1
TGCAGTGCTAGAGAATTGCTAGCGGGAGTTTTATACGAGCAGTACTTC
CSARELLAGVLYEQYF
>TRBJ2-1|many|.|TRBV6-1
TGTGCCAGCAGTGAAGGGTTTTACGGGGACGAAAATGAGCAGTTCTTC
CASSEGFYGDENEQFF
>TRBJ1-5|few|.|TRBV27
TGTGCCAGCAGTCTAAGGGGCAGCAATCAGCCCCAGCATTTT
CASSLRGSNQPQHF
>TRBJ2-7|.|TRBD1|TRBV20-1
TGCAGTGCTCGGGGACAGGAGACCTACGAGCAGTACTTC
CSARGQETYEQYF
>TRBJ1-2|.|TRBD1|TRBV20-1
TGCAGTGCTAGTCCCGGGACAGACTATGGCTACACCTTC
CSASPGTDYGYTF
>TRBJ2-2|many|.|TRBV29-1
TGCAGCGCTACCGGTGGTACCGGGGAGCTGTTTTTT
CSATGGTGELFF
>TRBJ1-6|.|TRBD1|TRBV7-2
TGTGCCAGCTTCTCCGGGACAGCTAATTCACCCCTCCACTTT
CASFSGTANSPLHF
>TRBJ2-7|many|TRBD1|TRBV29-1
TGCAGCGTTACAGGGGGCGCGGGGTACGAGCAGTACTTC
CSVTGGAGYEQYF
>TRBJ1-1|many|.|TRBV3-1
TGTGCCAGCAGCCAAGTTCAGGGCACTGAAGCTTTCTTT
CASSQVQGTEAFF
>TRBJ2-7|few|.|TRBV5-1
TGCGCCAGCAGCTTGGCACCTTCTCCCTCCTACGAGCAGTACTTC
CASSLAPSPSYEQYF
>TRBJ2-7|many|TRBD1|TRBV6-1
TGTGCCAGTGAACCGGGACAGGGTACCTACGAGCAGTACTTC
CASEPGQGTYEQYF
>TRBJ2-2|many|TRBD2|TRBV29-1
TGCAGCGTTGAACTAGCGGGAAGGTACACCGGGGAGCTGTTTTTT
CSVELAGRYTGELFF
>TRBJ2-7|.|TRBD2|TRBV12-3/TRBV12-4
TGTGCCAGCAGTTGGCGGACTAGCGGGAGCGATAAATCCTACGAGCAGTACTTC
CASSWRTSGSDKSYEQYF
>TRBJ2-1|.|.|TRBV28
TGTGCCAGCAGTCGGGAGACGTGGAATGAGCAGTTCTTC
CASSRETWNEQFF
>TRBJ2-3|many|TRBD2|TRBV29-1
TGCAGCGTCCGGACTAGCGGGAACACAGATACGCAGTATTTT
CSVRTSGNTDTQYF
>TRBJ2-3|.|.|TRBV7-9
TGTGCCAGCAGCTGGGAAGGGGGCACAGATACGCAGTATTTT
CASSWEGGTDTQYF
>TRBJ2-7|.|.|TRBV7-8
TGTGCCAGCAGATACCCCGGAGGAGACCAGTACTTC
CASRYPGGDQYF
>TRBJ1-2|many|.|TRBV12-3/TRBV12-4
TGTGCCAGCAGCCGGACCGATGCTAACTATGGCTACACCTTC
CASSRTDANYGYTF
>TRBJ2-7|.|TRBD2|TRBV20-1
TGCAGTGCTAGAATTGCTCTAGCGGGACTCGAGCAGTACTTC
CSARIALAGLEQYF
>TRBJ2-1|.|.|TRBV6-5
TGTGCCAGCAGTTTCGCCAACAAAAACAATGAGCAGTTCTTC
CASSFANKNNEQFF
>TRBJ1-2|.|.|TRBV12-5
TGTGCTAGTGGTTTGGTAGACGGGCGGTACACCTTC
CASGLVDGRYTF
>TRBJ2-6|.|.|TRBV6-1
TGTGCCAGCAAGCAGAGGTCTGGGGCCAACGTCCTGACTTTC
CASKQRSGANVLTF
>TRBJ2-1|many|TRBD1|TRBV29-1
TGCAGCGTTGCCCCGGGACAGGGGTACAATGAGCAGTTCTTC
CSVAPGQGYNEQFF
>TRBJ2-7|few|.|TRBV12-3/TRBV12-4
TGTGCCAGCAGTTTAGCGGGGGGGCTCCCCGAGCAGTACTTC
CASSLAGGLPEQYF
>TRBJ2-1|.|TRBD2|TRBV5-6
TGTGCCAGCAGCGGACTAGCGAGCGCCTACAATGAGCAGTTCTTC
CASSGLASAYNEQFF
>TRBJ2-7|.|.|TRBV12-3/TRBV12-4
TGTGCCAGCAGTTTAGCGGGAGAGGCCTACGAGCAGTACTTC
CASSLAGEAYEQYF
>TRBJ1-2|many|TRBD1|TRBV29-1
TGCAGCGTTGAAACAGGGGGCGATAGGGGCTACACCTTC
CSVETGGDRGYTF
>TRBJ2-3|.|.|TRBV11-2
TGTGCCAGCAGCTTTGTAGGACTCACCACAGATACGCAGTATTTT
CASSFVGLTTDTQYF
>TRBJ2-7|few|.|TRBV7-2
TGTGCCAGCAGCTTCGGACAGACCGAGCAGTACTTC
CASSFGQTEQYF
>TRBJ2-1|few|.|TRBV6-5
TGTGCCAGCAGTTCGAATCGAGCGGACCGAGTTTCCTACAATGAGCAGTTCTTC
CASSSNRADRVSYNEQFF
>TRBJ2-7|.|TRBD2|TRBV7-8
TGTGCCAGCAGCTTAGTCGCCGAGACTAGCGGGGGGTACTACGAGCAGTACTTC
CASSLVAETSGGYYEQYF
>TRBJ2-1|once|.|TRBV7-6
TGTGCCAGCAGCTTAGCGACTGAAACCTACAATGAGCAGTTCTTC
CASSLATETYNEQFF
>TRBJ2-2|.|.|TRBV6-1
TGTGCCAGCATAGGGAAGCACTGGAACACCGGGGAGCTGTTTTTT
CASIGKHWNTGELFF
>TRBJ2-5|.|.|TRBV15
TGTGCCACCAGCAGACAAACTGGACAAGAGACCCAGTACTTC
CATSRQTGQETQYF
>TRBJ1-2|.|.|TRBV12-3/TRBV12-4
TGTGCCAGCAGTTTAGGGAGGAATGGCTATGGCTACACCTTC
CASSLGRNGYGYTF
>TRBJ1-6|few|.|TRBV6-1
TGTGCCAGCACCTCTGGCGGGCGGAATTCACCCCTCCACTTT
CASTSGGRNSPLHF
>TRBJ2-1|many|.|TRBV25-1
TGTGCCAGCAGTCCCAGACTAGGGGATGAGCAGTTCTTC
CASSPRLGDEQFF
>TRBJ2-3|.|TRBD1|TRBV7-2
TGTGCCAGCAGCTCGGGACAGGGGGCGATGAGATGGGCTACGCAGTATTTT
CASSSGQGAMRWATQYF
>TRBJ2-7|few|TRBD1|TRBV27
TGTGCCAGCAGTTTCTCAGCAGGGGGTACTTACGAGCAGTACTTC
CASSFSAGGTYEQYF
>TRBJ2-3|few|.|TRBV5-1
TGCGCCAGCAGCTTGGGGGCCAACACAGATACGCAGTATTTT
CASSLGANTDTQYF
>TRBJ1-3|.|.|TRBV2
TGTGCCATCATGGGGGGGGCGTCTGGAAACACCATATATTTT
CAIMGGASGNTIYF